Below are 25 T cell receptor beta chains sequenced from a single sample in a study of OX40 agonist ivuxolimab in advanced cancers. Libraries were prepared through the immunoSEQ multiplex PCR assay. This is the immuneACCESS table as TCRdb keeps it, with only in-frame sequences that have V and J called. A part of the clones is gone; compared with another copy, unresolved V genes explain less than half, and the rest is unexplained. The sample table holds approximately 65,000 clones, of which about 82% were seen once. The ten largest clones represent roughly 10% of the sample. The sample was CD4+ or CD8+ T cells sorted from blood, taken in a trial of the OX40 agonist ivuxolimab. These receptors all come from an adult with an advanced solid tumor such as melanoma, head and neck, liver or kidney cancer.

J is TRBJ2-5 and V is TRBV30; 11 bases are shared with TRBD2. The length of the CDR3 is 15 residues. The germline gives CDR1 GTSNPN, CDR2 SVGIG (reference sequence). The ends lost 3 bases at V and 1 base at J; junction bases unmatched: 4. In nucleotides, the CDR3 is TGTGCCTGGAGCGTAGCGGGGGGGTTCCAAGAGACCCAGTACTTC. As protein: CAWSVAGGFQETQYF.

CDR3 amino acids: CASSQTGSTDTQYF. CDR3 coding DNA: TGTGCCAGCAGTCAGACAGGGAGCACAGATACGCAGTATTTT. V is TRBV7-8 and J is TRBJ2-3; 7 bases fit TRBD1. The CDR3 covers 14 residues. Per the germline V gene, CDR1 is SGHVS and CDR2 is FQNEAQ. Trimming took 6 bases from V and 0 from J; bases not matched to a gene: 3.

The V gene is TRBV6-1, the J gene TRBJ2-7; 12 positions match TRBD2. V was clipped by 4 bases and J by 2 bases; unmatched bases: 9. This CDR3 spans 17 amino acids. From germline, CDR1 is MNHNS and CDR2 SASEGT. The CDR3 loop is CASSGRRGLAGPYEQYF. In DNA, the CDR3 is TGTGCCAGCAGTGGACGACGCGGACTAGCGGGACCCTACGAGCAGTACTTC.

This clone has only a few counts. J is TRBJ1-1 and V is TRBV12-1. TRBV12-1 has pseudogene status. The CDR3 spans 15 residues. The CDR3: CASSRNSPSGTEAFF. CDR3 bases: TGTGCCAGCAGCCGAAACAGCCCCTCGGGCACTGAAGCTTTCTTT.

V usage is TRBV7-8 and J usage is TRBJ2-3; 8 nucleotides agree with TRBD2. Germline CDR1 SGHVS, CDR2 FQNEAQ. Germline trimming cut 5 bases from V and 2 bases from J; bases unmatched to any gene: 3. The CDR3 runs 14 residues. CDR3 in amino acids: CASSRGLATDTQYF. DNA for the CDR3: TGTGCCAGCAGCCGTGGACTAGCCACAGATACGCAGTATTTT.

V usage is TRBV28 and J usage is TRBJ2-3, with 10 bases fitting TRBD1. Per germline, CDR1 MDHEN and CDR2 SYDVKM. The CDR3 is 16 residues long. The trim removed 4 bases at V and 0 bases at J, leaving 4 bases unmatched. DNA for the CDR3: TGTGCCAGCAGTTCCCGACAGGGGGCCAGCACAGATACGCAGTATTTT. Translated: CASSSRQGASTDTQYF.

Here the CDR3 reads CASKFGGSYGYTF. The CDR3 coding sequence is TGTGCCAGCAAGTTTGGGGGCAGCTATGGCTACACCTTC. The chain carries TRBV6-1 and TRBJ1-2, with D possibly matching TRBD1 (6 bases). CDR3 length: 13 residues. V gave up 7 bases and J gave up 4 bases, with 13 bases separating them. CDR1 MNHNS and CDR2 SASEGT come from the germline V gene.

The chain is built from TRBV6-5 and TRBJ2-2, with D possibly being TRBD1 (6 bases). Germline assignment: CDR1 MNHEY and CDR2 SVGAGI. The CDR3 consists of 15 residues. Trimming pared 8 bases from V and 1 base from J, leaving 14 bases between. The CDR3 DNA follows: TGTGCCAGCCGGTTAAAGACAGGGAACACCGGGGAGCTGTTTTTT. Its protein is CASRLKTGNTGELFF.

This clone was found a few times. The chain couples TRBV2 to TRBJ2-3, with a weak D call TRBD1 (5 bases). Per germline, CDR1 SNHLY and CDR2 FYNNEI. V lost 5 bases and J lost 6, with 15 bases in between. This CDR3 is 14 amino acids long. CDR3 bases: TGTGCCAGCAGTTCTATAGCAGGGTCGGATACGCAGTATTTT. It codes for CASSSIAGSDTQYF.

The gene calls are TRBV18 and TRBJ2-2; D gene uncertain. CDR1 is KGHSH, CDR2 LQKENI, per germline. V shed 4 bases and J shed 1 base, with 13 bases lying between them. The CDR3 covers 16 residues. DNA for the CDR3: TGTGCCAGCTCACTCAATCTTCTTCAGAACACCGGGGAGCTGTTTTTT. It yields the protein CASSLNLLQNTGELFF. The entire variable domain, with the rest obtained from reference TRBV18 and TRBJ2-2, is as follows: NAGVMQNPRHLVRRRGQEARLRCSPMKGHSHVYWYRQLPEEGLKFMVYLQKENIIDESGMPKERFSAEFPKEGPSILRIQQVVRGDSAAYFCASSLNLLQNTGELFFGEGSRLTVL.

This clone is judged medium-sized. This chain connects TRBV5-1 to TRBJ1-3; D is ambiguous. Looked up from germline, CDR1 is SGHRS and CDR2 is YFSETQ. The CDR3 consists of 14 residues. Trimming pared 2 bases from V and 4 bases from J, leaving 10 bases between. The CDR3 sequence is CASSFEGGGNTIYF. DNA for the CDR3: TGCGCCAGCAGCTTCGAGGGAGGAGGAAACACCATATATTTT.

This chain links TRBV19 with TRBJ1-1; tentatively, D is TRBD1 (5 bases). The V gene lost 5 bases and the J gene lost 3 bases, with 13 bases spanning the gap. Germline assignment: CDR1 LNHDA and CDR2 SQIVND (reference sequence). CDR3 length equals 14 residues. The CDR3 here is CASSPKLQDTEAFF. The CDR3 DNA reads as TGTGCCAGTAGTCCGAAACTACAGGACACTGAAGCTTTCTTT. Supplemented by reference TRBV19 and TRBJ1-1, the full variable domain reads DGGITQSPKYLFRKEGQNVTLSCEQNLNHDAMYWYRQDPGQGLRLIYYSQIVNDFQKGDIAEGYSVSREKKESFPLTVTSAQKNPTAFYLCASSPKLQDTEAFFGQGTRLTVV.

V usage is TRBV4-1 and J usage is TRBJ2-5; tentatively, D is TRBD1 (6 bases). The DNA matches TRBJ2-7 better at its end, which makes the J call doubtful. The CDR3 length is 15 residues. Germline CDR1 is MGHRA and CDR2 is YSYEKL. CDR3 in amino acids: CASSQEGGPAYEQYF. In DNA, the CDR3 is TGCGCCAGCAGCCAAGAAGGGGGACCCGCCTACGAGCAGTACTTC.

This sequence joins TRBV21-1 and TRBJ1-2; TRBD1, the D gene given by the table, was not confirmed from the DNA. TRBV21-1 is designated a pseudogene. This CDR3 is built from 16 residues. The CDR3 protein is CASSKEPGQGNYGYTF. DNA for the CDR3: TGTGCCAGCAGCAAAGAGCCGGGACAGGGAAACTATGGCTACACCTTC.

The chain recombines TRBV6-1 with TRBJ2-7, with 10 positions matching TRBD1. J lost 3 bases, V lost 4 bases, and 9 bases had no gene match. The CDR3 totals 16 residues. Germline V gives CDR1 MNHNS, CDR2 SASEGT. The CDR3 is CASSVDPGQGLYEQYV. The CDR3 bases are TGTGCCAGCAGTGTGGATCCGGGACAGGGGCTCTACGAGCAGTACGTC.

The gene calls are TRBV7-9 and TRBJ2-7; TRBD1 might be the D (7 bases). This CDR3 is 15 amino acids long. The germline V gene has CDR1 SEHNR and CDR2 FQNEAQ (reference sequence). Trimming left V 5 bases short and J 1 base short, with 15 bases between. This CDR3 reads CASSKQGTLSYEQYF. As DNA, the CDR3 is TGTGCCAGCAGCAAACAGGGGACTCTTTCCTACGAGCAGTACTTC.

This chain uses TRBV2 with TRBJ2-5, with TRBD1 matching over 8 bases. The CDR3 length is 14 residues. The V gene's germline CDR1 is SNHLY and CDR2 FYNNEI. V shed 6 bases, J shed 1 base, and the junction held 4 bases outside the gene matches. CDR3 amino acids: CASREGQVQETQYF. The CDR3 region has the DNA TGTGCCAGCAGAGAGGGACAGGTCCAAGAGACCCAGTACTTC.

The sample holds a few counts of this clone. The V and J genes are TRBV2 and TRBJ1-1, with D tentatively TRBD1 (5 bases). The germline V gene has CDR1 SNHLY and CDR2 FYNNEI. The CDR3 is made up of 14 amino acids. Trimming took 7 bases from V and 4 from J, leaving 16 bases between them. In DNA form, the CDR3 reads TGTGCCAGCAAGGAGACCAGGGCGGTCACTGAAGCTTTCTTT. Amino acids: CASKETRAVTEAFF.

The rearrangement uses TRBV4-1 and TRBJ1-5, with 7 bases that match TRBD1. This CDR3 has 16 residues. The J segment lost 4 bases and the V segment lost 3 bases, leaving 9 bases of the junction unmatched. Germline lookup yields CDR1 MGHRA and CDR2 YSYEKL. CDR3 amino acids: CASSHLTGPGNQPQHF. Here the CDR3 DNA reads TGCGCCAGCAGCCATCTGACAGGGCCGGGGAATCAGCCCCAGCATTTT.

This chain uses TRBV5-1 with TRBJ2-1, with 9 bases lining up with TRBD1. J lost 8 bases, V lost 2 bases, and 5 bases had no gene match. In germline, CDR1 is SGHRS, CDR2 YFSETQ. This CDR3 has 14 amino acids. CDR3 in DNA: TGCGCCAGCAGCTTTGACAGGGGGGCGGATGAGCAGTTCTTC. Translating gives CASSFDRGADEQFF.

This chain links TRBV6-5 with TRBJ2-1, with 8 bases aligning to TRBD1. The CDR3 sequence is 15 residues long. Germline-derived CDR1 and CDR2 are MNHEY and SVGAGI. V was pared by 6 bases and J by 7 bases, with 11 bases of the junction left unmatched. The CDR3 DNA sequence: TGTGCCAGCAGCCCACCAGGGGGCAGGGGGAATGAGCAGTTCTTC. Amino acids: CASSPPGGRGNEQFF.

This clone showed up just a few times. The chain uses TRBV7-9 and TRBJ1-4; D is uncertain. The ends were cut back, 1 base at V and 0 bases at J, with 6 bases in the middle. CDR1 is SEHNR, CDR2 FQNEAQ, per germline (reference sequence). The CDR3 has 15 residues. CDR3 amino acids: CASSLGVATNEKLFF. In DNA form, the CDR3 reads TGTGCCAGCAGCTTAGGGGTTGCAACTAATGAAAAACTGTTTTTT. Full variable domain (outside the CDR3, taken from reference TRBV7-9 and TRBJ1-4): DTGVSQNPRHKITKRGQNVTFRCDPISEHNRLYWYRQTLGQGPEFLTYFQNEAQLEKSRLLSDRFSAERPKGSFSTLEIQRTEQGDSAMYLCASSLGVATNEKLFFGSGTQLSVL.

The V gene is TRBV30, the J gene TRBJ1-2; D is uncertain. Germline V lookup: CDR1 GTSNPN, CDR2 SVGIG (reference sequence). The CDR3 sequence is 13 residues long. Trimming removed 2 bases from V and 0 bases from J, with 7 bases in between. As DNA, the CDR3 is TGTGCCTGGAGTCCCCAACCTAACTATGGCTACACCTTC. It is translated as CAWSPQPNYGYTF.

DNA for the CDR3: TGCGCCAGCAGCCCTCGCCACGATACGCAGTATTTT. This codes for CASSPRHDTQYF. This chain joins TRBV4-1 and TRBJ2-3; D gene ambiguous. This CDR3 has 12 residues. Trimming removed 4 bases from V and 6 bases from J, with 8 bases in between. The germline V gene encodes CDR1 MGHRA and CDR2 YSYEKL.

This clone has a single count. CDR3 sequence reads: CASSIGNIWDEQYF. Here the CDR3 DNA reads TGTGCCAGTAGTATTGGGAACATCTGGGACGAGCAGTACTTC. The genes are TRBV19 and TRBJ2-7; D gene unclear. The germline gives CDR1 LNHDA, CDR2 SQIVND (reference sequence). CDR3 length: 14 residues. Trimming shortened V by 3 bases and J by 5 bases, and 14 bases separated the two germline ends.